A single sample is the source of the 21 T cell receptor beta chains below, sequenced in a study of prognosis after radiotherapy for stage I lung cancer. The TCR beta CDR3 region was amplified from genomic DNA, with two rounds of multiplex PCR being used for the amplification. With primers specific to each TRBV and TRBJ gene, the first-round PCR was performed. Each CDR3 protein is one row after TCRdb ran MiXCR on the multiplex PCR reads. The sample comprises approximately 17,000 distinct CDR3 sequences, about 43% of which are singletons, and 35% to 50% rests with the top ten. The material was PBMCs, obtained before or after stereotactic body radiation therapy (not recorded which). These receptors all stem from a donor aged 50 or older with non-small cell lung cancer.

This clonotype was seen repeatedly, ten times or more. The chain uses TRBV20-1 and TRBJ2-3, with TRBD2 matching over 9 bases. V lost 0 bases to trimming and J lost 2 bases; unmatched junction nucleotides: 6. Germline CDR1 reads DFQATT; CDR2 reads SNEGSKA (reference sequence). This CDR3 spans 16 amino acids. The CDR3, as DNA: TGCAGTGCTAGAGAGTCTAGCGGGGCCTACACAGATACGCAGTATTTT. Amino acids: CSARESSGAYTDTQYF.

The V and J genes are TRBV19 and TRBJ2-2; D may correspond to TRBD1 or TRBD2 (5 bases each). Germline-derived CDR1 and CDR2 are LNHDA and SQIVND (reference sequence). The CDR3 runs to 16 residues. Trimming left V 3 bases short and J 4 bases short, with 15 bases between. The CDR3 spells CASSILRLRGTGELFF. CDR3 coding DNA: TGTGCCAGTAGTATCCTTAGGCTGAGGGGCACCGGGGAGCTGTTTTTT.

This clonotype was counted many times. The chain is built from TRBV7-9 and TRBJ1-2; a possible D gene is TRBD1 (5 bases). The CDR3 has 13 residues. The germline CDR1 and CDR2 sequences are SEHNR and FQNEAQ (reference sequence). The V end lost 8 bases, the J end lost 5 bases, and 15 bases lay between the germline ends. This CDR3 reads CASAEAAGYGYTF. CDR3 bases: TGTGCCAGCGCCGAGGCGGCAGGGTATGGCTACACCTTC.

This clonotype occurred many times. The J gene is TRBJ2-4, the V gene TRBV30; D possibly corresponds to TRBD1 (5 bases). The V gene's germline CDR1 is GTSNPN and CDR2 SVGIG (reference sequence). CDR3 length: 14 amino acids. Trimming stripped 0 bases from V and 5 bases from J, with 11 bases between. This chain's CDR3 is CAWSVQGVENIQYF. DNA for the CDR3: TGTGCCTGGAGTGTACAAGGGGTCGAAAACATTCAGTACTTC.

By share of the sample, this clonotype is medium-sized. The CDR3: CASSFQSNYGYTF. The CDR3, as DNA: TGTGCCAGCAGTTTCCAGTCTAACTATGGCTACACCTTC. V is TRBV28 and J is TRBJ1-2, with D uncertain. The germline V gene has CDR1 MDHEN and CDR2 SYDVKM. V was cut by 3 bases and J by 0 bases, with 5 bases left in between. The CDR3 totals 13 residues.

The chain is built from TRBV7-9 and TRBJ2-7; D is uncertain. The CDR3 has 15 amino acids. Per the germline V gene, CDR1 is SEHNR and CDR2 is FQNEAQ (reference sequence). V lost 1 base and J 0 bases, leaving 10 bases between the germline ends. For the CDR3, the DNA is TGTGCCAGCAGCTTAGTCATGGGCACCTCCTACGAGCAGTACTTC. It codes for CASSLVMGTSYEQYF. Using reference TRBV7-9 and TRBJ2-7 for the parts outside the CDR3, the full variable domain is DTGVSQNPRHKITKRGQNVTFRCDPISEHNRLYWYRQTLGQGPEFLTYFQNEAQLEKSRLLSDRFSAERPKGSFSTLEIQRTEQGDSAMYLCASSLVMGTSYEQYFGPGTRLTVT.

Concerning this clonotype itself: A read error is the likely source, as a far larger clone sits one nucleotide away. This chain uses TRBV6-6 with TRBJ1-3; D call uncertain. The germline V gene encodes CDR1 MNHNY and CDR2 SVGAGI (reference sequence). The CDR3 is made up of 15 amino acids. This CDR3 reads CASSYFGSSGNTVYF. CDR3 nucleotide sequence: TGTGCCAGCAGTTACTTTGGGAGCTCTGGAAACACCGTATATTTT.

The CDR3 is CASTRQNYGYTF. In DNA form, the CDR3 reads TGTGCCAGCACTCGACAGAACTATGGCTACACCTTC. The chain employs TRBV19 and TRBJ1-2; D may be TRBD1 (5 bases). The CDR3 has 12 residues. From germline, CDR1 is LNHDA and CDR2 SQIVND (reference sequence). Trimming pared 9 bases from V and 2 bases from J, leaving 10 bases between.

Details on this clonotype: Germline is not matched at one junction end, which may reflect a read error. The rearrangement joins TRBV12-3 or TRBV12-4 to TRBJ2-2; TRBD2 matches 8 bases. The CDR3 runs to 15 residues. CDR3 DNA: TGTGCCAGCAGTCTAAGCGGGAGTCCCACCGGTGAGCTGTTTTTT. Residues: CASSLSGSPTGELFF.

This clonotype was found many times. The chain recombines TRBV5-1 with TRBJ1-1, with 11 bases matching TRBD1. This CDR3 is 15 amino acids long. Per germline, CDR1 SGHRS and CDR2 YFSETQ. Trimming removed 4 bases from V and 3 bases from J; junction bases left unmatched: 5. The CDR3 nucleotides read TGCGCCAGCAGCGAAGGGACAGGGGGGTACACTGAAGCTTTCTTT. Its translation: CASSEGTGGYTEAFF.

This clonotype was observed many times. This chain uses TRBV29-1 with TRBJ2-6; D gene unclear. CDR3 length: 16 residues. Trimming left V 3 bases short and J 0 bases short, with 12 bases between. Germline V CDR1 and CDR2: SQVTM, ANQGSEA. The chain's CDR3 is CSVEAQLTSGANVLTF. DNA for the CDR3: TGCAGCGTTGAGGCACAGCTAACCTCTGGGGCCAACGTCCTGACTTTC.

About this clonotype: A far larger clone differs by one base, so this is likely a read error. V gene TRBV6-4 combines with J gene TRBJ2-7, with TRBD1 matching over 12 bases. CDR1 and CDR2 (germline): MRHNA, SNTAGT. Trimming removed 5 bases from V and 5 bases from J; junction bases left unmatched: 10. This CDR3 spans 16 amino acids. CDR3 residues: CASSCRPGTGGDEQYF. The DNA for the CDR3 is TGTGCCAGCAGTTGTAGACCCGGGACAGGGGGCGACGAGCAGTACTTC.

The V call is TRBV28, the J call TRBJ2-7; the match to TRBD2 covers 7 bases. The CDR3 is 14 amino acids. Trimming at V came to 3 bases and at J to 2 bases, leaving 4 bases not matched to a gene. Looked up from germline, CDR1 is MDHEN and CDR2 is SYDVKM. The CDR3 DNA follows: TGTGCCAGCAGTTTGCCCGGGACTACCTACGAGCAGTACTTC. Amino acid sequence: CASSLPGTTYEQYF.

This clonotype is judged medium-sized (0.01 to 0.1%). The J gene is TRBJ2-2, the V gene TRBV27; D remains ambiguous. Trimming took off 0 bases at V and 6 bases at J, with 8 bases between the two ends. This CDR3 spans 14 amino acids. In germline, CDR1 is MNHEY, CDR2 SMNVEV (reference sequence). CDR3 nucleotides: TGTGCCAGCAGTTTATCAGGGCAGGCCGGGGAGCTGTTTTTT. Its protein is CASSLSGQAGELFF.

The chain has TRBV24-1 and TRBJ1-2, with 8 nucleotides matching TRBD1. V shed 3 bases and J 8 bases; nucleotides not matched to a gene: 7. CDR1 KGHDR and CDR2 SFDVKD come from the germline V gene. The CDR3 totals 14 residues. For the CDR3, the DNA is TGTGCCACCAGTGATGGACAGGGCGCTCGGGGCTACACCTTC. It yields the protein CATSDGQGARGYTF.

V and J are TRBV6-6 and TRBJ2-7; D gene unclear. This CDR3 spans 15 amino acids. V dropped 0 bases and J dropped 0 bases, with 9 bases sitting between them. Per germline, CDR1 MNHNY and CDR2 SVGAGI (reference sequence). This CDR3 is CASSYSSLGSYEQYF. CDR3 nucleotide sequence: TGTGCCAGCAGTTACTCGAGTCTAGGCTCCTACGAGCAGTACTTC.

In its sample, this clonotype was seen many times. The genes are TRBV3-1 and TRBJ2-3; the D is unclear. The CDR3 length is 12 residues. Germline V gives CDR1 LGHDT, CDR2 YNNKEL (reference sequence). With 0 bases removed from V and 9 bases from J, the gap between germline ends came to 7 bases. The CDR3 sequence is CASSQDERTQYF. CDR3 DNA sequence: TGTGCCAGCAGCCAAGACGAGCGAACGCAGTATTTT.

Regarding this clonotype: It differs at one base from a far larger clone, so likely a read error. The chain joins TRBV6-1 to TRBJ2-7; a weak D match, TRBD1 (6 bases). V dropped 7 bases and J dropped 2 bases, with 21 bases sitting between them. The germline V gene encodes CDR1 MNHNS and CDR2 SASEGT. The CDR3 is 16 amino acids. For the CDR3, the DNA is TGTGCCAGCATTTACGGTTCCGGGACACCCACCTACGAGCAGTACTTC. The encoded protein is CASIYGSGTPTYEQYF.

This clonotype was seen ten or more times. The V gene is TRBV20-1, the J gene TRBJ1-1; unclear D gene. The CDR3 loop spans 14 amino acids. Germline CDR1 reads DFQATT; CDR2 reads SNEGSKA (reference sequence). The V gene lost 3 bases and the J gene lost 0 bases, with 11 bases spanning the gap. The chain's CDR3 is CSARSARMNTEAFF. The CDR3 nucleotides are TGCAGTGCTAGGAGTGCACGGATGAACACTGAAGCTTTCTTT.

This clonotype is termed medium-sized. J is TRBJ1-6 and V is TRBV28; D not certain. Germline V gene lookup returns CDR1 MDHEN and CDR2 SYDVKM. The CDR3 loop spans 12 amino acids. Between the trimmed V and J ends, which lost 3 bases and 8 bases, there was a span of 5 bases. The CDR3, as DNA: TGTGCCAGCAGTTTGTCGGATTCACCCCTCCACTTT. Its translation is CASSLSDSPLHF. Together with reference TRBV28 and TRBJ1-6, the CDR3 gives the full variable domain: DVKVTQSSRYLVKRTGEKVFLECVQDMDHENMFWYRQDPGLGLRLIYFSYDVKMKEKGDIPEGYSVSREKKERFSLILESASTNQTSMYLCASSLSDSPLHFGNGTRLTVT.

The CDR3 bases are TGTGCCAGCAGCTTCCGTACAGGGGGGAACACTGAAGCTTTCTTT. Protein sequence: CASSFRTGGNTEAFF. The rearrangement links TRBV5-4 to TRBJ1-1; 8 positions agree with TRBD1. J gave up 1 base and V 2 bases, and 4 bases lay outside the gene matches. The CDR3 contains 15 residues. Germline V gives CDR1 SGHNT, CDR2 YYREEE (reference sequence).